One and the same sample provided the 13 T cell receptor beta chains below, sequenced in a study of blood T cell repertoires in COVID-19. This table comes from immunoSEQ multiplex PCR, and its TCRdb copy is limited to in-frame clones, with some not included. The sample gives tens of thousands of clones, 75% to 95% of which show up once; 15% to 20% is in the top ten. The sequenced sample was peripheral blood. The receptors stem from an elderly man with acute or convalescent COVID-19.

V usage is TRBV20-1 and J usage is TRBJ2-1, with 13 nucleotides matching TRBD2. After removal of 3 bases from V and 10 bases from J, the junction contained 9 bases not matched to a gene. The CDR3 is made up of 15 amino acids. Per the germline V gene, CDR1 is DFQATT and CDR2 is SNEGSKA (reference sequence). For the CDR3, the DNA is TGCAGTGCTAGTTGGGGGACTAGCGGGGTCAGGGAGCAGTTCTTC. Translating gives CSASWGTSGVREQFF.

The V and J genes are TRBV7-8 and TRBJ2-7, with 10 positions matching TRBD2. CDR3 size: 18 residues. V shed 0 bases and J 3 bases; nucleotides not matched to a gene: 11. Germline V CDR1 and CDR2: SGHVS, FQNEAQ. The CDR3 sequence: CASSLAQAGLASYYEQYF. The CDR3 DNA follows: TGTGCCAGCAGCTTAGCGCAGGCGGGACTAGCGTCATACTACGAGCAGTACTTC.

In regard to this clone: This sample also contains other DNA sequences that code for the same CDR3. The V call is TRBV3-1 (or the pseudogene TRBV3-2), the J call TRBJ1-5; D is unresolved. The germline V and J ends were trimmed by 1 base and 7 bases, with 8 bases remaining between them. CDR1 and CDR2 (germline): LGHDT, YNNKEL (reference sequence). The length of the CDR3 is 13 residues. DNA for the CDR3: TGTGCCAGCAGCCAAGGTTCGGAGCAGCCCCAGCATTTT. Encoded protein: CASSQGSEQPQHF.

This chain links TRBV5-4 with TRBJ2-5, with 9 positions matching TRBD2. Looked up from germline, CDR1 is SGHNT and CDR2 is YYREEE (reference sequence). V trimming: 5 bases; J trimming: 3 bases; junction bases outside the gene matches: 11. This CDR3 is 16 amino acids long. The chain's CDR3 is CASSPGTAGGKETQYF. The CDR3 DNA sequence: TGTGCCAGCAGTCCAGGGACAGCGGGGGGAAAAGAGACCCAGTACTTC.

The J gene is TRBJ2-7, the V gene TRBV13; TRBD1 matches at 10 bases. The CDR3 runs to 15 residues. Germline-derived CDR1 and CDR2 are PRHDT and FYEKMQ (reference sequence). V gave up 2 bases and J gave up 2 bases; unmatched junction bases: 3. This CDR3 is CASSLNGQGAYEQYF. The CDR3 DNA is TGTGCCAGCAGCTTAAATGGACAGGGGGCCTACGAGCAGTACTTC.

This chain joins TRBV27 and TRBJ1-2; TRBD1 matches 9 bases. Germline CDR1 is MNHEY and CDR2 is SMNVEV (reference sequence). Losses at the gene ends were 5 bases for V and 0 bases for J; bases not matched to a gene: 10. The CDR3 runs 17 residues. The CDR3 loop is CASSPHRGRTSNYGYTF. The CDR3 nucleotides are TGTGCCAGCAGTCCCCACAGGGGGCGGACATCTAACTATGGCTACACCTTC.

This chain joins TRBV6-2 or TRBV6-3 and TRBJ1-2; D perhaps matches TRBD1 (5 bases). This CDR3 has 13 residues. Deletions cut 2 bases from V and 8 bases from J, with 12 bases between. In germline, CDR1 is MNHEY, CDR2 SVGEGT. For the CDR3, the DNA is TGTGCCAGCAGTTACGACGGCCGGGGGGGCTACACCTTC. Its protein product is CASSYDGRGGYTF.

The chain couples TRBV19 to TRBJ2-3; D is possibly TRBD1 (5 bases). Germline CDR1 reads LNHDA; CDR2 reads SQIVND (reference sequence). The CDR3 totals 16 residues. V lost 0 bases, J lost 0 bases, and 10 bases lay in between. CDR3 bases: TGTGCCAGTAGTATAGAAGGGGTAACTAGCACAGATACGCAGTATTTT. The encoded protein is CASSIEGVTSTDTQYF.

This chain links TRBV5-1 with TRBJ2-7, with 8 nucleotides matching TRBD1. Per germline, CDR1 SGHRS and CDR2 YFSETQ. Germline trimming cut 3 bases from V and 1 base from J; bases unmatched to any gene: 12. The CDR3 consists of 17 residues. This CDR3 reads CASSSYRTGRLSYEQYF. For the CDR3, the DNA is TGCGCCAGCAGCTCCTACCGGACAGGGAGATTGTCCTACGAGCAGTACTTC.

V and J are TRBV28 and TRBJ2-5, with D perhaps TRBD1 (5 bases). The germline CDR1 and CDR2 sequences are MDHEN and SYDVKM. With 5 bases removed from V and 3 bases from J, the gap between germline ends came to 10 bases. This CDR3 has 13 residues. The CDR3 bases are TGTGCCAGCAGTCCACCGACAGAAGAGACCCAGTACTTC. Its protein is CASSPPTEETQYF.

This chain joins TRBV12-3 or TRBV12-4 and TRBJ1-1, with D tentatively TRBD1 (5 bases). The CDR3 is made up of 13 amino acids. Between the trimmed V and J ends, which lost 9 bases and 1 base, there was a span of 12 bases. The CDR3 nucleotides read TGTGCCAGTGTCGACAGAGCGAACACTGAAGCTTTCTTT. Translating gives CASVDRANTEAFF.

The rearrangement joins TRBV11-2 to TRBJ2-1, with D tentatively TRBD1 (6 bases). Germline CDR1 is SGHAT and CDR2 is FQNNGV. The germline V and J ends were trimmed by 0 bases and 4 bases, with 16 bases remaining between them. The CDR3 spans 17 residues. CDR3 nucleotide sequence: TGTGCCAGCAGCTTAGATCGGCTAACAGGGCTTTACAATGAGCAGTTCTTC. It specifies CASSLDRLTGLYNEQFF.

The chain uses TRBV12-3 or TRBV12-4 and TRBJ2-5; D is ambiguous. This CDR3 has 12 residues. V lost 11 bases, J lost 4 bases, and 14 bases lay in between. The CDR3 is CAVGEVVETQYF. The CDR3 DNA reads as TGTGCCGTTGGAGAGGTCGTAGAGACCCAGTACTTC.